This T cell receptor beta chain was profiled in a study of blood T cell repertoires in COVID-19. Across the study: From T cells, B-cell-depleted T cells, or PBMCs came the material, which was cDNA or gDNA.

CDR1 and CDR2 from the germline V gene are MRHNA and SNTAGT. The CDR3 runs 15 residues. V shed 1 base, J shed 5 bases, and the junction held 2 bases outside the gene matches. In the original workflow: Amplification from reference gene primers served as the basis for estimated nucleated cell counts. The data were produced by immunoSEQ multiplex PCR, yet TCRdb's version contains in-frame clones alone and is incomplete. The V and J calls and the clone size are those of that table, but D and trimming were determined from the DNA. The sample contains about 220,000 clones, 82% of which appear only once. Sequenced: peripheral blood. The chain is built from TRBV6-4 and TRBJ2-2; 9 bases fit TRBD2. This TCR was recovered from a woman in her sixties or seventies with acute or convalescent COVID-19. The chain's CDR3 is CASSDLSGGTGELFF. CDR3 DNA: TGTGCCAGCAGTGACTTAAGCGGGGGGACCGGGGAGCTGTTTTTT.